The 20 T cell receptor beta chains presented below share a single source sample, sequenced in a study of CD8+ T cells in alopecia areata. Reverse transcription of extracted RNA yielded cDNA, which provided the sequencing template. The protocol was immunoSEQ multiplex PCR, while the TCRdb copy is restricted to in-frame clones and leaves out a portion. This sample has about 110,000 clones and no singletons, with around 19% in the ten largest. Sequencing was done on a sample of lesional skin. These receptors all stem from a C3H/HeJ mouse with alopecia areata. For the strain, the MHC haplotype given is H2-k.

With respect to this clone: Mouse gene names and germline throughout. The part of the CDR3 DNA that was read is TGCACCTGCAAACTACAGGGAGGGAGCACA. This translates into CTCKLQGGST. The CDR3 as a whole reads CTCKLQGGSTEVFF. The V gene is TRBV1, the J gene TRBJ1-1; D may be TRBD1 (6 bases). Coverage ceases 4 residues before the CDR3 finishes, and the germline J gene fills in the end. CDR3 length: 14 amino acids. Germline CDR1 NSQYPW, CDR2 LRSPGD (reference sequence). V shed 7 bases and J shed 4 bases, with 16 bases lying between them.

There are a few counts of this clone. The gene names here belong to mouse. This CDR3 is CASSERTGGDTEVFF. The covered CDR3 bases are TGTGCCAGCAGTGAGAGAACAGGGGGGGACACA. V is TRBV13-3 and J is TRBJ1-1; TRBD1 agrees at 8 bases. The read falls 4 residues short of the CDR3 end, and the missing part is taken from the germline J gene. After removal of 2 bases from V and 3 bases from J, the junction contained 6 bases not matched to a gene. CDR1 and CDR2 from the germline V gene are NNHDY and SYVADS. The length of the CDR3 is 15 residues.

This clone was detected only a few times. Here the gene names and germline are mouse. The CDR3 extends 4 residues past the end of the read, so its final part is completed from the germline J gene. The chain recombines TRBV13-2 with TRBJ2-5, with 14 bases aligning to TRBD2. The CDR3 sequence is 17 residues long. CDR1 is NNHNN, CDR2 SYGAGS, per germline (reference sequence). The CDR3: CASGDEGLGGRGDTQYF. The sequenced part of the CDR3 DNA is TGTGCCAGCGGTGATGAGGGACTGGGGGGGCGCGGAGAC.

This clone was counted many times. Gene and germline names: mouse. The CDR3 protein is CASSRTGGFLYAEQFF. The CDR3 DNA, read in part, is TGTGCCAGCAGCAGGACTGGGGGTTTCCTCTATGCT. The V call is TRBV13-3, the J call TRBJ2-1, with TRBD2 matching over 10 bases. Coverage ceases 4 residues before the CDR3 finishes, and the germline J gene fills in the end. The CDR3 contains 16 residues. V dropped 5 bases and J dropped 3; count of bases not matched to a gene: 8. Germline CDR1 and CDR2: NNHDY and SYVADS.

Notes on this clone: Gene labels here are mouse ones. The read terminates 4 residues before the CDR3 end, so the remaining end is supplied by the germline J gene. The rearrangement joins TRBV19 to TRBJ2-1; TRBD2 matches at 8 bases. The CDR3 totals 16 residues. CDR1 FNHDT and CDR2 SITEND come from the germline V gene (reference sequence). The V and J ends lost 2 bases and 3 bases, in that order; junction bases with no gene match: 7. The CDR3 reads CASSIMGDWSYAEQFF. Incomplete CDR3 DNA: TGTGCCAGCAGTATTATGGGGGACTGGAGCTATGCT. Based on the CDR3 plus reference TRBV19 and TRBJ2-1, the full variable domain is GGIITQTPKFLIGQEGQKLTLKCQQNFNHDTMYWYRQDSGKGLRLIYYSITENDLQKGDLSEGYDASREKKSSFSLTVTSAQKNEMAVFLCASSIMGDWSYAEQFFGPGTRLTVL.

Remarks on this clone: Genes and germline come from the mouse. The read terminates 4 residues ahead of where the CDR3 ends, so the germline J gene completes it. V usage is TRBV1 and J usage is TRBJ1-1; 7 bases are shared with TRBD1. CDR3 size: 15 residues. The germline CDR1 and CDR2 sequences are NSQYPW and LRSPGD (reference sequence). The J segment lost 3 bases and the V segment lost 0 bases, leaving 4 bases of the junction unmatched. The sequenced CDR3 bases are TGCACCTGCAGTGCAGATAGGGGGCTTGACACA. Its protein is CTCSADRGLDT. The CDR3 as a whole reads CTCSADRGLDTEVFF. Full variable domain (rest looked up from reference TRBV1 and TRBJ1-1): VTLLEQNPRWRLVPRGQAVNLRCILKNSQYPWMSWYQQDLQKQLQWLFTLRSPGDKEVKSLPGADYLATRVTDTELRLQVANMSQGRTLYCTCSADRGLDTEVFFGKGTRLTVV.

This clone has more than one count but fewer than ten. Gene and germline names: mouse. The DNA ends 4 residues before the CDR3 does, and the rest of the CDR3 is filled in from the germline J gene. The chain is built from TRBV13-3 and TRBJ2-5; 7 bases align to TRBD1. The CDR3 is 15 amino acids. V shed 4 bases and J 2 bases; nucleotides not matched to a gene: 7. CDR1 and CDR2 from the germline V gene are NNHDY and SYVADS. The sequenced CDR3 bases are TGTGCCAGCAGTCACAGGGGAGGGGGCCAAGAC. It translates to CASSHRGGGQD. The whole CDR3 region reads CASSHRGGGQDTQYF.

This clone was detected a few times. Genes here carry mouse names. The CDR3 goes on 4 residues after the read ends, and that part is filled in from the germline J gene. The rearrangement links TRBV19 to TRBJ2-1; 7 nucleotides match TRBD2. Losses at the gene ends were 4 bases for V and 1 base for J; bases not matched to a gene: 5. The CDR3 runs to 15 residues. Germline V CDR1 and CDR2: FNHDT, SITEND (reference sequence). The CDR3 is CASSPTLGNYAEQFF. The sequenced part of the CDR3 DNA is TGTGCCAGCAGTCCCACACTGGGGAACTATGCT.

This clone was counted a few times. These gene names are mouse names. The read terminates 4 residues ahead of where the CDR3 ends, so the germline J gene completes it. This chain uses TRBV13-3 with TRBJ2-1; D is perhaps TRBD1 (6 bases). The V and J ends lost 5 bases and 6 bases respectively, with 12 bases between them. Looked up from germline, CDR1 is NNHDY and CDR2 is SYVADS. The CDR3 spans 13 residues. Incomplete CDR3 DNA: TGTGCCAGCAGGGAACAGGGCGGTGCT. Protein sequence: CASREQGGA. The whole CDR3 reads CASREQGGAEQFF.

Comments on this clone: The germline and genes are mouse ones. Coverage ceases 4 residues before the CDR3 finishes, and the germline J gene fills in the end. V gene TRBV13-1 combines with J gene TRBJ2-1; 7 bases match TRBD2. The CDR3 is 15 amino acids. Germline V lookup: CDR1 NSHNY, CDR2 SYGAGN. J was trimmed by 2 bases and V by 5 bases; bases with no gene match: 7. The sequenced part of the CDR3 DNA is TGTGCCAGCAGCCCACTGGGGCCGGACTATGCT. Encoded protein: CASSPLGPDYA. The full CDR3 is CASSPLGPDYAEQFF.

A few counts support this clone. Gene names are the mouse ones. The CDR3 end falls 4 residues outside the read, so it is completed with the germline J gene. The chain carries TRBV1 and TRBJ2-4, with 7 positions matching TRBD1. Germline loops: CDR1 NSQYPW, CDR2 LRSPGD (reference sequence). CDR3 length: 15 residues. V dropped 3 bases and J dropped 0; count of bases not matched to a gene: 3. The sequenced part of the CDR3 DNA is TGCACCTGCAGTGCGCCGGACAGGAGTCAAAAC. Its protein is CTCSAPDRSQN. The full CDR3 sequence reads CTCSAPDRSQNTLYF.

This clone occurred a few times. The gene names here belong to mouse. The read falls 4 residues short of the CDR3 end, and the missing part is taken from the germline J gene. Additional DNA sequences in this sample encode the identical CDR3. The gene calls are TRBV13-3 and TRBJ2-7; 9 positions agree with TRBD2. The germline CDR1 and CDR2 sequences are NNHDY and SYVADS. V lost 5 bases, J lost 0 bases, and 6 bases stayed unmatched. The CDR3 extends over 15 amino acids. The DNA read from the CDR3 is TGTGCCAGCAGCCCCGGGACTGGGCCCTCCTAT. Residues: CASSPGTGPSY. Given in full, the CDR3 is CASSPGTGPSYEQYF.

About this clone itself: The protein here is the DNA translation, as the TCRdb protein differs from it at residue 12. Gene labels here are mouse ones. CDR3 DNA (partial): TGTGCCAGCAGTGACCAGGGGAAATATAATTCGCCC. The encoded protein is CASSDQGKYNSP. The entire CDR3 is CASSDQGKYNSPLYF. V usage is TRBV13-1 and J usage is TRBJ1-6; D is possibly TRBD1 (6 bases). The CDR3 end falls 3 residues outside the read, so it is completed with the germline J gene. TRBJ1-6 is known as an ORF, though its function is uncertain. Per the germline V gene, CDR1 is NSHNY and CDR2 is SYGAGN. The CDR3 has 15 amino acids. V was pared by 2 bases and J by 4 bases, with 10 bases between.

Comments on this clone: Gene names refer to mouse genes. CDR3: CASSTGDRGGAEQFF. The CDR3 bases that were read are TGTGCCAGCAGTACCGGGGACAGGGGGGGGGCT. The chain combines TRBV13-3 with TRBJ2-1, with 11 bases aligning to TRBD1. From the germline J gene comes the end of the CDR3, since the read stops 4 residues before it. The germline CDR1 and CDR2 sequences are NNHDY and SYVADS. There are 15 residues in the CDR3.

This clone was seen a few times. The genes and germline here are from mouse. The read finishes 4 residues shy of the CDR3 end, and the germline J gene is used to complete it. The genes are TRBV13-3 and TRBJ2-5; tentative D call: TRBD1 (6 bases). V lost 0 bases and J lost 0, with 11 bases in between. The CDR3 is 16 amino acids. The germline V gene has CDR1 NNHDY and CDR2 SYVADS. Incomplete CDR3 DNA: TGTGCCAGCAGTGATGCATACAGGGATAACCAAGAC. Translation gives CASSDAYRDNQD. In full, the CDR3 reads CASSDAYRDNQDTQYF.

This clone appeared a few times. Gene and germline names: mouse. From the germline J gene comes the end of the CDR3, since the read stops 4 residues before it. Additional DNA sequences in this sample encode the identical CDR3. V gene TRBV1 combines with J gene TRBJ2-5; D remains ambiguous. Germline V gene data show CDR1 as NSQYPW and CDR2 as LRSPGD (reference sequence). The CDR3 loop spans 16 amino acids. Trimming took 0 bases from V and 0 from J, leaving 10 bases between them. CDR3 DNA (partial): TGCACCTGCAGTGCAGATCCAGGAGGGAACCAAGAC. It translates to CTCSADPGGNQD. The entire CDR3 is CTCSADPGGNQDTQYF.

In its sample, this clone was seen a few times. Gene names and germline refer to mouse. The read comes to an end 4 residues before the CDR3 does, leaving the germline J gene to fill in the end. V and J are TRBV16 and TRBJ1-2, with 8 bases aligning to TRBD1. This CDR3 is 14 amino acids long. CDR1 SGHSA and CDR2 FRNQAP come from the germline V gene. V lost 5 bases and J lost 1; bases outside the gene matches: 3. The CDR3 bases that were read are TGTGCAAGCAGCCCCACAGGGGGAAACTCC. Residues: CASSPTGGNS. The CDR3 in full is CASSPTGGNSDYTF.

This clone has just a few counts. Mouse germline and gene names are used. The sequence runs out 4 residues before the end of the CDR3; the remainder is reconstructed from the germline J gene. J is TRBJ2-1 and V is TRBV19; TRBD1 aligns across 7 bases. The CDR3 is 14 residues long. Looked up from germline, CDR1 is FNHDT and CDR2 is SITEND (reference sequence). V dropped 6 bases and J dropped 5; count of bases not matched to a gene: 8. The CDR3: CASIIRGRDAEQFF. CDR3 DNA, as far as it was read: TGTGCCAGCATTATCAGGGGGAGGGATGCT.

This clone turned up a few times. The gene names given are mouse names. The DNA ends 4 residues before the CDR3 does, and the rest of the CDR3 is filled in from the germline J gene. The J gene is TRBJ2-5, the V gene TRBV13-3, with 7 nucleotides matching TRBD1. CDR1 and CDR2 (germline): NNHDY, SYVADS. V trimming: 5 bases; J trimming: 1 base; junction bases outside the gene matches: 4. The CDR3 extends over 14 amino acids. CDR3 bases read: TGTGCCAGCAGCGACAGGGCACACCAAGAC. Its translation is CASSDRAHQD. The whole CDR3 sequence is CASSDRAHQDTQYF.

This clone was observed a handful of times. Mouse gene names and germline throughout. The read finishes 4 residues shy of the CDR3 end, and the germline J gene is used to complete it. The chain employs TRBV13-3 and TRBJ2-1, with 10 positions matching TRBD2. Germline V CDR1 and CDR2: NNHDY, SYVADS. V was pared by 4 bases and J by 2 bases, with 3 bases of the junction left unmatched. CDR3 size: 15 residues. Here the CDR3 reads CASSTWGGHYAEQFF. CDR3 DNA, as far as it was read: TGTGCCAGCAGTACCTGGGGGGGCCACTATGCT.